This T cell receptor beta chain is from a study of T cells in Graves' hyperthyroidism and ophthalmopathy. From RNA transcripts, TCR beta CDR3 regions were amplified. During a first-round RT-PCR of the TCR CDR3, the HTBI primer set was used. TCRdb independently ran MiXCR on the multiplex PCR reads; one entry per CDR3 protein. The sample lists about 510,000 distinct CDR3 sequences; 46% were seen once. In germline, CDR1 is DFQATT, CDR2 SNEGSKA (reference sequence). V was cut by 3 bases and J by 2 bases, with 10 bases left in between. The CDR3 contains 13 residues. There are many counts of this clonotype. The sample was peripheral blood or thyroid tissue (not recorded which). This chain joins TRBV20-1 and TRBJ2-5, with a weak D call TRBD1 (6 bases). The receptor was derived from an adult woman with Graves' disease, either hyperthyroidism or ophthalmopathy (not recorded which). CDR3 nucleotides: TGCAGTGCTAGTCGGGGACAACAAGAGACCCAGTACTTC. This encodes CSASRGQQETQYF.